This is a list of T cell receptor beta chains from one sample in a study of EBV T-cell therapy then PD-1 blockade in nasopharyngeal carcinoma. Libraries were prepared by immunoSEQ multiplex PCR; TCRdb keeps only in-frame clonotypes and omits some of them. Of under 20,000 clones listed, 84% are singletons. Their antigens remain unidentified. The source material was CD8+ T cells from blood, sampled at roughly day 32 from a patient whose treatment included autologous EBV-specific T cells and nivolumab. The receptor set was obtained from a man aged 35 to 55 with nasopharyngeal carcinoma. Each CDR3 is given with its conserved first and last residue. Fields, in order: V gene, clone size, J gene, D gene, CDR3 protein, CDR3 DNA. A D gene is named only where the DNA matches it firmly. Rows may omit the clone size; those that give it use once, few, many or a size class.

v_gene: TRBV7-8
abundance: NA
j_gene: TRBJ2-7
d_gene: NA
CDR3aa: CASSLEISPYEQYF
CDR3nt: TGTGCCAGCAGCTTAGAGATTAGCCCCTACGAGCAGTACTTC

v_gene: TRBV4-2
abundance: NA
j_gene: TRBJ1-1
d_gene: NA
CDR3aa: CASSQTERGTNTEAFF
CDR3nt: TGTGCCAGCAGCCAAACGGAGAGGGGCACGAACACTGAAGCTTTCTTT

v_gene: TRBV6-2/TRBV6-3
abundance: NA
j_gene: TRBJ2-7
d_gene: NA
CDR3aa: CASSLTAPGRSYEQYF
CDR3nt: TGTGCCAGCAGTTTGACCGCCCCGGGTAGGTCCTACGAGCAGTACTTC

v_gene: TRBV7-8
abundance: NA
j_gene: TRBJ2-4
d_gene: TRBD2
CDR3aa: CASSPGTSGVKNIQYF
CDR3nt: TGTGCCAGCAGCCCGGGGACTAGCGGGGTCAAAAACATTCAGTACTTC

v_gene: TRBV28
abundance: NA
j_gene: TRBJ2-2
d_gene: NA
CDR3aa: CASSQAQEGSGGELFF
CDR3nt: TGTGCCAGCAGTCAGGCACAGGAGGGAAGCGGCGGGGAGCTGTTTTTT

v_gene: TRBV28
abundance: NA
j_gene: TRBJ1-1
d_gene: TRBD1
CDR3aa: CASSPNRGIEAFF
CDR3nt: TGTGCCAGCAGCCCAAACAGGGGTATTGAAGCTTTCTTT

v_gene: TRBV7-6
abundance: NA
j_gene: TRBJ2-7
d_gene: NA
CDR3aa: CASSLGADTYEQYF
CDR3nt: TGTGCCAGCAGCTTAGGGGCAGATACCTACGAGCAGTACTTC

v_gene: TRBV6-6
abundance: NA
j_gene: TRBJ2-7
d_gene: NA
CDR3aa: CASSYSGGVSSYEQYF
CDR3nt: TGTGCCAGCAGTTACTCAGGCGGGGTAAGCTCCTACGAGCAGTACTTC

v_gene: TRBV9
abundance: NA
j_gene: TRBJ1-2
d_gene: NA
CDR3aa: CASSVSGAGPNYGYTF
CDR3nt: TGTGCCAGCAGCGTAAGTGGAGCGGGACCTAACTATGGCTACACCTTC

v_gene: TRBV27
abundance: many
j_gene: TRBJ1-1
d_gene: TRBD1
CDR3aa: CASSLSMTGATEAFF
CDR3nt: TGTGCCAGCAGTTTATCGATGACAGGGGCCACTGAAGCTTTCTTT

v_gene: TRBV5-6
abundance: NA
j_gene: TRBJ2-7
d_gene: TRBD1
CDR3aa: CASSWDRSTYEQYF
CDR3nt: TGTGCCAGCAGTTGGGACAGAAGTACCTACGAGCAGTACTTC

v_gene: TRBV27
abundance: NA
j_gene: TRBJ1-1
d_gene: NA
CDR3aa: CATGRQNIVFF
CDR3nt: TGTGCCACCGGACGCCAAAACATTGTTTTCTTT

v_gene: TRBV2
abundance: NA
j_gene: TRBJ1-4
d_gene: NA
CDR3aa: CATYLGEKLFF
CDR3nt: TGTGCCACGTACTTGGGTGAAAAACTGTTTTTT

v_gene: TRBV2
abundance: NA
j_gene: TRBJ2-3
d_gene: NA
CDR3aa: CASRTGTTSTDTQYF
CDR3nt: TGTGCCAGCAGGACCGGGACAACTAGCACAGATACGCAGTATTTT